This T cell receptor (beta chain) was profiled in a study of T cells in Graves' hyperthyroidism and ophthalmopathy. Hyperthyroidism had been newly diagnosed in patients aged 18 to 65, and its duration was under 2 months. Study-wide results and limits: Stable hyperthyroidism and ophthalmopathy were separated using 13 V-J signatures. Before onset, ophthalmopathy was predicted by the model a median around 6.2 months earlier. Most thyroid-expanded clonotypes above 0.001 were also found in blood.

The investigators amplified TCR beta CDR3 regions from RNA transcripts. During a first-round RT-PCR of the TCR CDR3, the HTBI primer set was used. One entry per CDR3 protein, called by TCRdb with MiXCR from the multiplex PCR reads. The repertoire holds about 760,000 distinct CDR3 sequences, with approximately 40% as singletons. The CDR3 is 14 amino acids. Unmatched junction bases numbered 5, after V lost 4 bases and J lost 0 bases. The germline V gene has CDR1 SQVTM and CDR2 ANQGSEA. Concerning this clonotype: Its antigen remains unknown.

V gene TRBV29-1 combines with J gene TRBJ2-7; TRBD1 matches 8 bases. The sequenced material came from blood. The sequence was obtained from a middle-aged woman with Graves' hyperthyroidism. CDR3 DNA: TGCAGCGTTGGGGATGGACAGGGCTCCTACGAGCAGTACTTC. This gives the protein CSVGDGQGSYEQYF.